This T cell receptor (beta chain) was recovered during a study of blood T cell repertoires in COVID-19. Overall study context: Samples taken during acute and convalescent COVID-19 were collected in the United States, Italy and Spain. PBMCs, B-cell-depleted T cells, or T cells were the source of the cDNA or gDNA that made up the material.

Original handling: It was from reference gene primer amplification that nucleated cell counts were estimated. TCRdb's table, derived via immunoSEQ multiplex PCR, lists solely in-frame clones and lacks some. D and trimming come from the DNA, and the V and J calls and clone size come from that table. The sample has about 99,000 clones, about four fifths seen once. This CDR3 is 12 amino acids long. The V gene lost 2 bases and the J gene lost 8 bases, with 12 bases spanning the gap. CDR1 is GTSNPN and CDR2 is SVGIG in the germline V gene (reference sequence). The material sequenced was peripheral blood. This receptor was obtained from a woman of 80 years or more with active or convalescent COVID-19. The genes are TRBV30 and TRBJ1-1; D remains unclear. CDR3 coding DNA: TGTGCCTGGAGTTCGGACTGGCAAGAAGCTTTCTTT. It yields the protein CAWSSDWQEAFF. Based on the CDR3 plus reference TRBV30 and TRBJ1-1, the full variable domain is SQTIHQWPATLVQPVGSPLSLECTVEGTSNPNLYWYRQAAGRGLQLLFYSVGIGQISSEVPQNLSASRPQDRQFILSSKKLLLSDSGFYLCAWSSDWQEAFFGQGTRLTVV.